What follows describes a single TCR beta chain. This sample stems from a study of T cells expressing NK-cell markers. TCRdb reworked the 5' RACE reads into one entry per CDR3 protein, no DNA. In total, the table holds about 260,000 distinct CDR3 sequences. CDR1 is GTSNPN, CDR2 SVGIG, per germline (reference sequence). The CDR3 contains 13 residues. The V and J genes are TRBV30 and TRBJ2-1; TCRdb returns TRBD1, unconfirmable since there is no DNA. The specimen sequenced was blood T cells: a sorted CD56 or NKG2C T cell subset, CD4+ or CD8+ T cells, or bulk PBMC T cells (not recorded which). The receptor was isolated from a man younger than 35 in good health. The CDR3 spells CAWSDGTNNEQFF.